Each of the 12 T cell receptor beta chains below was sequenced from the same sample in a study of OX40 agonist ivuxolimab in advanced cancers. Clones were sequenced by immunoSEQ multiplex PCR, and TCRdb holds only the in-frame ones, with some missing. The sample has roughly 75,000 clones, more than 75% seen once; the top ten hold 5.5% to 8%. The input for sequencing was CD4+ or CD8+ T cells sorted from blood, taken in a trial of the OX40 agonist ivuxolimab. These TCRs come from an adult with an advanced solid tumor such as melanoma, head and neck, liver or kidney cancer.

This clone was detected only once. The chain is built from TRBV30 and TRBJ2-5; 7 bases are shared with TRBD1. Unmatched junction bases numbered 10, after V lost 2 bases and J lost 4 bases. The germline gives CDR1 GTSNPN, CDR2 SVGIG (reference sequence). This CDR3 is 15 amino acids long. The CDR3 DNA reads TGTGCCTGGAGTATACCAGGGGGTAGTACAGAGACCCAGTACTTC. Protein sequence: CAWSIPGGSTETQYF.

CDR3 residues: CASSPQTGGMLKTQYF. In DNA, the CDR3 is TGTGCCAGCTCACCTCAGACAGGGGGAATGTTAAAGACCCAGTACTTC. The chain uses TRBV18 and TRBJ2-5, with TRBD1 matching 9 bases. Germline values: CDR1 KGHSH, CDR2 LQKENI. The CDR3 sequence is 16 residues long. V shed 3 bases, J shed 6 bases, and the junction held 11 bases outside the gene matches.

This chain connects TRBV7-8 to TRBJ2-2, with 11 bases aligning to TRBD2. The J segment lost 5 bases and the V segment lost 4 bases, leaving 6 bases of the junction unmatched. CDR3 length: 16 residues. Looked up from germline, CDR1 is SGHVS and CDR2 is FQNEAQ. CDR3 sequence reads: CASSSRLAGLTGELFF. CDR3 DNA: TGTGCCAGCAGCTCTCGACTAGCGGGATTAACCGGGGAGCTGTTTTTT.

This rearrangement joins TRBV5-5 to TRBJ2-5; D is uncertain. The V gene's germline CDR1 is SGHKS and CDR2 YYEKEE (reference sequence). The CDR3 has 14 residues. Trimming took off 1 base at V and 3 bases at J, with 10 bases between the two ends. CDR3 DNA sequence: TGTGCCAGCAGCTTGTCGCCCAGAGAAGAGACCCAGTACTTC. This encodes CASSLSPREETQYF.

This clone occurred a few times. The chain couples TRBV30 to TRBJ2-7; weak D call: TRBD1 (5 bases). V lost 6 bases to trimming and J lost 0 bases, with 15 bases between them. From germline, CDR1 is GTSNPN and CDR2 SVGIG (reference sequence). This CDR3 has 14 amino acids. Written as DNA, the CDR3 is TGTGCCTGCCAAGTGGCAGGGCCCTCCTACGAGCAGTACTTC. Protein: CACQVAGPSYEQYF.

This chain connects TRBV27 to TRBJ1-1; no clear D gene. Trimming pared 3 bases from V and 1 base from J, leaving 15 bases between. The CDR3 contains 16 residues. From germline, CDR1 is MNHEY and CDR2 SMNVEV (reference sequence). DNA of the CDR3: TGTGCCAGCAGTTTCCGTCCAGGATTAGGGAACACTGAAGCTTTCTTT. It codes for CASSFRPGLGNTEAFF.

V gene TRBV10-3 combines with J gene TRBJ2-3; TRBD1 matches 7 bases. The CDR3 totals 14 residues. With V trimmed by 6 bases and J by 2 bases, 5 bases remained unmatched. Germline CDR1 reads ENHRY; CDR2 reads SYGVKD. CDR3: CAISRQGPTDTQYF. In nucleotides, the CDR3 is TGTGCCATCAGCCGACAGGGCCCCACAGATACGCAGTATTTT.

In nucleotides, the CDR3 is TGTGCCAGCAGCTTAAGACAGGGAGTTAACTATGGCTACACCTTC. It translates to CASSLRQGVNYGYTF. This chain connects TRBV11-2 to TRBJ1-2; 7 positions agree with TRBD1. J gave up 1 base and V 2 bases, and 4 bases lay outside the gene matches. The CDR3 runs 15 residues. The germline V gene encodes CDR1 SGHAT and CDR2 FQNNGV.

This clone was counted once. This sequence joins TRBV5-1 and TRBJ2-7, with 8 bases identical to TRBD1. CDR3 length equals 14 residues. Trimming removed 0 bases from V and 1 base from J; junction bases left unmatched: 0. The V gene's germline CDR1 is SGHRS and CDR2 YFSETQ. CDR3: CASSLGQGSYEQYF. The CDR3 DNA reads TGCGCCAGCAGCTTGGGACAGGGGTCCTACGAGCAGTACTTC.

The gene calls are TRBV19 and TRBJ1-4, with TRBD1 as a possible D gene (5 bases). The germline CDR1 and CDR2 sequences are LNHDA and SQIVND (reference sequence). V lost 3 bases and J 0 bases, leaving 11 bases between the germline ends. The CDR3 spans 16 residues. The CDR3 sequence: CASSILSGTTNEKLFF. Written as DNA, the CDR3 is TGTGCCAGTAGTATCCTCTCAGGGACAACTAATGAAAAACTGTTTTTT.

The rearrangement links TRBV5-1 to TRBJ2-3; 8 positions agree with TRBD2. Per germline, CDR1 SGHRS and CDR2 YFSETQ. Losses at the gene ends were 4 bases for V and 2 bases for J; bases not matched to a gene: 9. The CDR3 sequence is 16 residues long. The CDR3 loop reads CASSPSLAGLTDTQYF. The CDR3 region has the DNA TGCGCCAGCAGCCCCAGCTTAGCGGGGCTCACAGATACGCAGTATTTT.

V gene TRBV7-3 combines with J gene TRBJ1-2; TRBD1 matches 9 bases. The CDR3 extends over 15 amino acids. CDR1 and CDR2 from the germline V gene are SGHTA and FQGTGA. V was pared by 2 bases and J by 3 bases, with 4 bases of the junction left unmatched. The CDR3 DNA sequence: TGTGCCAGCAGCTTAGCGTGGGACAGGGACTATGGCTACACCTTC. Translating it yields CASSLAWDRDYGYTF.